This TCR beta chain comes out of a study of response to subunit inactivated influenza vaccine. Overall study findings and caveats: Authors suggested seasonal influenza vaccinations each recruit few new T cells.

A word on this clonotype: What it binds is unknown.

The CDR3 consists of 15 residues. Trimming took 6 bases from V and 0 from J, leaving 9 bases between them. TCRdb analysed the RT-PCR reads with MiXCR anew, one entry per CDR3 protein. The repertoire holds about 700,000 distinct CDR3 sequences, approximately 14% seen once, with 9.5% to 13% in the top ten. The chain joins TRBV12-3 or TRBV12-4 to TRBJ2-6; D remains unclear. The receptor comes from a man between 50 and 59 years old who received an inactivated influenza vaccine. The sequences come from PBMCs from blood, collected 11 to 12 days after vaccination. In DNA form, the CDR3 reads TGTGCCAGCAGCCCTTGGATCTCTGGGGCCAACGTCCTGACTTTC. As protein: CASSPWISGANVLTF.